These 13 T cell receptor beta chains share one sample of origin, sequenced in a study of T cells in Graves' hyperthyroidism and ophthalmopathy. There were TCR beta CDR3 regions amplified from RNA transcripts. RT-PCR in the first round (using the HTBI primer set) targeted the TCR CDR3. TCRdb re-derived calls from the multiplex PCR reads in MiXCR, one entry per CDR3 protein. Of hundreds of thousands of distinct CDR3 sequences in the sample, approximately 13% were seen once. The sequencing sample was made of blood. The receptors here all came from a woman between 25 and 40 years old with Graves' hyperthyroidism that later progressed to Graves' ophthalmopathy.

Note on this clonotype: A junction end diverges from the germline sequence, so it may reflect a read error. The gene calls are TRBV7-9 and TRBJ2-1; D gene unclear. The CDR3 is 15 residues long. The germline V gene has CDR1 SEHNR and CDR2 FQNEAQ (reference sequence). CDR3 loop: CASSLAGSRYSEQFF. The CDR3 DNA reads TGTGCCAGCAGCTTAGCCGGAAGCCGTTACAGTGAGCAGTTCTTC.

This clonotype showed up just a few times. The rearrangement uses TRBV6-1 and TRBJ2-3, with D possibly matching TRBD2 (6 bases). V was trimmed by 6 bases and J by 6 bases, leaving 10 bases between them. Looked up from germline, CDR1 is MNHNS and CDR2 is SASEGT. This CDR3 comprises 12 residues. In nucleotides, the CDR3 is TGTGCCAGCAGGATAGGAGGGGATACGCAGTATTTT. Protein: CASRIGGDTQYF.

Concerning this clonotype itself: The CDR3 end shows no conserved phenylalanine or tryptophan, and so a read error is likely. This sequence joins TRBV7-2 and TRBJ2-2; D perhaps matches TRBD1 (6 bases). V lost 5 bases to trimming and J lost 6 bases, with 13 bases between them. The CDR3 covers 14 residues. Germline loops: CDR1 SGHTA, CDR2 FQGNSA. In nucleotides, the CDR3 is TGTGCCAGCAGCCGGCCGGACAGCGCCGGGGAGCTGTTTCTT. It translates to CASSRPDSAGELFL.

This clonotype was seen many times. For the CDR3, the DNA is TGCGCCAGCAGCCAAGGGACTAGCGGGAGTAGAAGCTACGAGCAGTACTTC. It encodes CASSQGTSGSRSYEQYF. The chain couples TRBV4-1 to TRBJ2-7; 13 bases line up with TRBD2. The germline gives CDR1 MGHRA, CDR2 YSYEKL. Losses at the gene ends were 1 base for V and 3 bases for J; bases not matched to a gene: 6. This CDR3 contains 17 residues.

This clonotype was found many times. The V call is TRBV11-3, the J call TRBJ2-7; tentative D call: TRBD1 (6 bases). The V end lost 6 bases, the J end lost 3 bases, and 12 bases lay between the germline ends. Germline V CDR1 and CDR2: SGHNT, YENEEA. The CDR3 extends over 13 amino acids. The CDR3 region has the DNA TGTGCCAGCAGGTCACTGGACAGCTACGAGCAGTACTTC. This translates into CASRSLDSYEQYF.

This clonotype was detected ten times or more. The V and J genes are TRBV30 and TRBJ1-2; D gene unclear. V shed 4 bases and J shed 4 bases, with 7 bases lying between them. The germline V gene encodes CDR1 GTSNPN and CDR2 SVGIG (reference sequence). There are 11 residues in the CDR3. In DNA form, the CDR3 reads TGTGCCTGGACGCAGTCCTATGGCTACACCTTC. It is translated as CAWTQSYGYTF. The full variable domain, in which reference TRBV30 and TRBJ1-2 provide the parts outside the CDR3, is SQTIHQWPATLVQPVGSPLSLECTVEGTSNPNLYWYRQAAGRGLQLLFYSVGIGQISSEVPQNLSASRPQDRQFILSSKKLLLSDSGFYLCAWTQSYGYTFGSGTRLTVV.

The rearrangement links TRBV15 to TRBJ2-4; D remains ambiguous. The CDR3 totals 12 residues. Per germline, CDR1 LNHNV and CDR2 YYDKDF (reference sequence). The V end lost 2 bases, the J end lost 12 bases, and 11 bases lay between the germline ends. CDR3 loop: CATSRHSRDQYF. In nucleotides, the CDR3 is TGTGCCACCAGCAGACACTCTAGAGATCAGTACTTC.

This clonotype was counted a few times. The V and J genes are TRBV27 and TRBJ2-1; 8 bases align to TRBD2. Per germline, CDR1 MNHEY and CDR2 SMNVEV (reference sequence). V lost 0 bases, J lost 7 bases, and 23 bases stayed unmatched. This CDR3 spans 21 amino acids. The CDR3 DNA reads TGTGCCAGCAGTTTATCCGAAGGGGGGGTGTCGGGACTAGGGATGGGGAATGAGCAGTTCTTC. Its protein product is CASSLSEGGVSGLGMGNEQFF.

A few counts support this clonotype. The rearrangement uses TRBV19 and TRBJ2-1; 8 bases match TRBD1. Losses at the gene ends were 3 bases for V and 4 bases for J; bases not matched to a gene: 2. This CDR3 is 14 amino acids long. Germline V gives CDR1 LNHDA, CDR2 SQIVND (reference sequence). CDR3 nucleotide sequence: TGTGCCAGTAGTATTAGGGACAGGTACAATGAGCAGTTCTTC. Encoded protein: CASSIRDRYNEQFF.

This clonotype was counted at least ten times. The chain recombines TRBV30 with TRBJ2-2, with 7 bases identical to TRBD1. After removal of 2 bases from V and 3 bases from J, the junction contained 12 bases not matched to a gene. Germline CDR1 is GTSNPN and CDR2 is SVGIG (reference sequence). This CDR3 spans 17 amino acids. CDR3 protein: CAWSKVKGALDTGELFF. The CDR3, as DNA: TGTGCCTGGAGTAAAGTTAAGGGGGCGCTTGACACCGGGGAGCTGTTTTTT.

This clonotype was counted only a few times. The chain uses TRBV7-9 and TRBJ2-1; TRBD2 agrees at 14 bases. Trimming took 3 bases from V and 8 from J; bases not matched to a gene: 6. Germline CDR1 reads SEHNR; CDR2 reads FQNEAQ (reference sequence). The CDR3 covers 16 residues. The CDR3 DNA reads as TGTGCCAGCAGCTTCGGGACTAGCGGGAGTAACGATGAGCAGTTCTTC. This sequence encodes CASSFGTSGSNDEQFF.

The chain joins TRBV20-1 to TRBJ1-1, with no clear D. The V gene's germline CDR1 is DFQATT and CDR2 SNEGSKA (reference sequence). The CDR3 has 10 amino acids. Trimming removed 5 bases at V and 5 bases at J, with 6 bases between. The CDR3 nucleotides read TGCAGTGCTCTCAGTACTGAAGCTTTCTTT. This codes for CSALSTEAFF.

The chain combines TRBV16 with TRBJ1-5; TRBD1 is a possible D gene (5 bases). The length of the CDR3 is 17 residues. Germline-derived CDR1 and CDR2 are KGHSY and FQNENV. V was trimmed by 0 bases and J by 5 bases, leaving 17 bases between them. CDR3 DNA: TGTGCCAGCAGCCAATCGCCGCCGACCCAGGGAGATCAGCCCCAGCATTTT. Amino acid sequence: CASSQSPPTQGDQPQHF. Full variable domain (missing parts from reference TRBV16 and TRBJ1-5): GEEVAQTPKHLVRGEGQKAKLYCAPIKGHSYVFWYQQVLKNEFKFLISFQNENVFDETGMPKERFSAKCLPNSPCSLEIQATKLEDSAVYFCASSQSPPTQGDQPQHFGDGTRLSIL.